This entry lists 25 T cell receptor beta chains sequenced from one sample in a study of cytomegalovirus exposure and HLA in healthy donors. The PCR contained 60 Vbeta and 13 Jbeta primers. TCRdb's copy holds only in-frame clones and misses some; the assay was immunoSEQ multiplex PCR. Here the sample spans around 150,000 clones, around four fifths being singletons. The material sequenced was PBMCs. These receptors originate from a woman aged 45-65 years in good health and CMV-seronegative.

The chain uses TRBV28 and TRBJ2-5, with 7 bases lining up with TRBD2. The CDR3 is 11 amino acids. Trimming at V came to 7 bases and at J to 10 bases, leaving 6 bases not matched to a gene. Germline V gene data show CDR1 as MDHEN and CDR2 as SYDVKM. The CDR3: CASKGGWSQYF. The CDR3 bases are TGTGCCAGCAAGGGAGGGTGGAGCCAGTACTTC.

The chain employs TRBV5-1 and TRBJ1-1; 7 positions agree with TRBD1. After removal of 5 bases from V and 3 bases from J, the junction contained 10 bases not matched to a gene. The CDR3 has 15 residues. Germline CDR1 is SGHRS and CDR2 is YFSETQ. For the CDR3, the DNA is TGCGCCAGCAGGTGGGGTTCAGGGGGAGACACTGAAGCTTTCTTT. Its protein is CASRWGSGGDTEAFF. The complete variable domain, with remaining parts taken from reference TRBV5-1 and TRBJ1-1, reads KAGVTQTPRYLIKTRGQQVTLSCSPISGHRSVSWYQQTPGQGLQFLFEYFSETQRNKGNFPGRFSGRQFSNSRSEMNVSTLELGDSALYLCASRWGSGGDTEAFFGQGTRLTVV.

V is TRBV28 and J is TRBJ2-5; 9 nucleotides align to TRBD1. Germline CDR1 is MDHEN and CDR2 is SYDVKM. This CDR3 region has 15 residues. Losses at the gene ends were 5 bases for V and 4 bases for J; bases not matched to a gene: 8. CDR3 DNA sequence: TGTGCCAGCAGTCACCTGGGACAGGGTCGAGAGACCCAGTACTTC. It specifies CASSHLGQGRETQYF.

This chain joins TRBV21-1 and TRBJ1-3; the tabulated D call, TRBD1, remains unverified against the DNA. TRBV21-1 is described as a pseudogene. CDR3 length equals 17 residues. The CDR3 DNA follows: TGTGCCAGCAGCAAAGTGGGGGCCCCTTCCTCTGGAAACACCATATATTTT. It translates to CASSKVGAPSSGNTIYF.

The chain joins TRBV19 to TRBJ2-1; 9 positions agree with TRBD2. The length of the CDR3 is 17 residues. The J segment lost 1 base and the V segment lost 7 bases, leaving 11 bases of the junction unmatched. Germline V gives CDR1 LNHDA, CDR2 SQIVND (reference sequence). The CDR3 DNA sequence: TGTGCCAGTAACCCAAACGCGGGGGGGCTTTCCTACAATGAGCAGTTCTTC. It encodes CASNPNAGGLSYNEQFF.

The J gene is TRBJ2-7, the V gene TRBV18, with TRBD1 matching 7 bases. Germline V lookup: CDR1 KGHSH, CDR2 LQKENI. This CDR3 has 14 residues. Losses at the gene ends were 3 bases for V and 4 bases for J; bases not matched to a gene: 6. DNA of the CDR3: TGTGCCAGCTCACCGCCGACAGGGAAATACGAGCAGTACTTC. Protein product: CASSPPTGKYEQYF.

This clone was seen more than once but under ten times. The gene calls are TRBV6-1 and TRBJ1-1; D gene unclear. Germline V CDR1 and CDR2: MNHNS, SASEGT. Trimming cost V 3 bases and J 2 bases, with 10 bases left between them. The CDR3 totals 14 residues. The DNA of the CDR3 is TGTGCCAGCAGTGAGTCAGAGGAAAACACTGAAGCTTTCTTT. Amino acid sequence: CASSESEENTEAFF.

This clone has a single count. V gene TRBV5-1 combines with J gene TRBJ2-2; 16 bases are a match to TRBD2. The V and J ends lost 3 bases and 4 bases, in that order; junction bases with no gene match: 3. There are 17 residues in the CDR3. CDR1 and CDR2 from the germline V gene are SGHRS and YFSETQ. CDR3: CASSYGTSGGATGELFF. CDR3 bases: TGCGCCAGCAGCTACGGGACTAGCGGGGGGGCCACCGGGGAGCTGTTTTTT.

The chain is built from TRBV18 and TRBJ2-3, with TRBD1 matching 8 bases. The CDR3 totals 15 residues. After removal of 0 bases from V and 4 bases from J, the junction contained 3 bases not matched to a gene. Germline assignment: CDR1 KGHSH and CDR2 LQKENI. CDR3 amino acids: CASSPPSGGPDTQYF. CDR3 DNA sequence: TGTGCCAGCTCACCACCGTCAGGGGGCCCAGATACGCAGTATTTT.

The chain is built from TRBV9 and TRBJ2-1, with 9 nucleotides matching TRBD1. V was clipped by 3 bases and J by 8 bases; unmatched bases: 9. In germline, CDR1 is SGDLS, CDR2 YYNGEE. The CDR3 is made up of 15 amino acids. The CDR3 spells CASSARGRTGDEQFF. The CDR3, as DNA: TGTGCCAGCAGCGCGCGGGGGCGGACAGGGGATGAGCAGTTCTTC.

The chain is built from TRBV25-1 and TRBJ1-4; 9 positions agree with TRBD1. There are 15 residues in the CDR3. The germline gives CDR1 MGHDK, CDR2 SYGVNS. Trimming removed 6 bases from V and 6 bases from J; junction bases left unmatched: 8. The CDR3 sequence is CASSPTGGTYEKLFF. Written as DNA, the CDR3 is TGTGCCAGCAGCCCTACAGGGGGCACTTATGAAAAACTGTTTTTT.

This sequence joins TRBV7-2 and TRBJ2-1; 11 nucleotides align to TRBD1. V dropped 1 base and J dropped 3; count of bases not matched to a gene: 2. The CDR3 spans 16 residues. Looked up from germline, CDR1 is SGHTA and CDR2 is FQGNSA. CDR3 in amino acids: CASSLVGTGGYNEQFF. CDR3 coding DNA: TGTGCCAGCAGCTTAGTCGGGACAGGGGGCTACAATGAGCAGTTCTTC.

This clone has more than one count but fewer than ten. The V and J genes are TRBV7-6 and TRBJ1-1; 9 nucleotides match TRBD1. The V gene end was trimmed by 5 bases and the J gene end by 0 bases; junction bases not matched to a gene: 7. CDR1 is SGHVS and CDR2 is FNYEAQ in the germline V gene. CDR3 length equals 16 residues. The CDR3 coding sequence is TGTGCCAGCAGCCTCTGGACAGGGGATTTGAACACTGAAGCTTTCTTT. This translates into CASSLWTGDLNTEAFF.

V usage is TRBV9 and J usage is TRBJ2-1, with a possible D match to TRBD2 (6 bases). CDR1 and CDR2 (germline): SGDLS, YYNGEE. The CDR3 covers 16 residues. Trimming pared 0 bases from V and 9 bases from J, leaving 19 bases between. CDR3 residues: CASSVGRLVLSGEQFF. CDR3 bases: TGTGCCAGCAGCGTAGGGCGACTAGTGTTAAGCGGTGAGCAGTTCTTC. Full variable domain (missing parts from reference TRBV9 and TRBJ2-1): DSGVTQTPKHLITATGQRVTLRCSPRSGDLSVYWYQQSLDQGLQFLIQYYNGEERAKGNILERFSAQQFPDLHSELNLSSLELGDSALYFCASSVGRLVLSGEQFFGPGTRLTVL.

The chain has TRBV28 and TRBJ1-5; 8 nucleotides align to TRBD1. The V and J ends lost 6 bases and 2 bases, in that order; junction bases with no gene match: 6. Germline assignment: CDR1 MDHEN and CDR2 SYDVKM. The CDR3 runs 15 residues. Here the CDR3 reads CASSTWGQGNQPQHF. The CDR3 coding sequence is TGTGCCAGCAGCACCTGGGGACAGGGCAATCAGCCCCAGCATTTT.

In nucleotides, the CDR3 is TGTGCCAGCAGCCTCAAGCGGCAGGGGGAGAGCGAGCAGTACTTC. It encodes CASSLKRQGESEQYF. The chain is built from TRBV9 and TRBJ2-7, with 7 bases matching TRBD1. CDR3 length: 15 amino acids. CDR1 is SGDLS and CDR2 is YYNGEE in the germline V gene. Trimming at V came to 4 bases and at J to 6 bases, leaving 13 bases not matched to a gene.

This chain uses TRBV19 with TRBJ1-1, with D perhaps matching TRBD1 (5 bases). The CDR3 consists of 14 residues. V was trimmed by 7 bases and J by 0 bases, leaving 12 bases between them. The germline V gene has CDR1 LNHDA and CDR2 SQIVND (reference sequence). Written as DNA, the CDR3 is TGTGCCAGTACCCGACAGTTTTTGAACACTGAAGCTTTCTTT. As protein: CASTRQFLNTEAFF.

This clone came up once. The gene calls are TRBV28 and TRBJ1-1, with TRBD1 as a possible D gene (5 bases). This CDR3 has 15 amino acids. V shed 6 bases and J shed 1 base, with 15 bases lying between them. The V gene's germline CDR1 is MDHEN and CDR2 SYDVKM. The CDR3 sequence is CASRGGWQPNTEAFF. The CDR3 nucleotides are TGTGCCAGCAGGGGGGGGTGGCAACCGAACACTGAAGCTTTCTTT.

To note about this clone: One end of the junction fails to match germline, which may point to a read error. The J gene is TRBJ1-4, the V gene TRBV27; D possibly corresponds to TRBD1 (5 bases). The germline CDR1 and CDR2 sequences are MNHEY and SMNVEV (reference sequence). This CDR3 has 14 amino acids. CDR3 nucleotides: TGTACCAGCAGTTTCGGGGGGGCTAATGAAAAACTGTTTTTT. It is translated as CTSSFGGANEKLFF.

V is TRBV29-1 and J is TRBJ1-2, with D tentatively TRBD1 (6 bases). Germline V gene sequence: CDR1 SQVTM, CDR2 ANQGSEA. The germline V and J ends were trimmed by 4 bases and 4 bases, with 22 bases remaining between them. This CDR3 has 16 residues. The CDR3 loop is CSVGGQWVRGAYGYTF. The DNA of the CDR3 is TGCAGCGTTGGGGGGCAGTGGGTTCGTGGTGCCTATGGCTACACCTTC.

V usage is TRBV28 and J usage is TRBJ2-1; 9 bases are shared with TRBD2. The CDR3 loop spans 16 amino acids. Trimming removed 0 bases from V and 6 bases from J; junction bases left unmatched: 6. The germline V gene encodes CDR1 MDHEN and CDR2 SYDVKM. CDR3 sequence: CASSLWTSGGSNEQFF. The CDR3 DNA reads as TGTGCCAGCAGTTTATGGACTAGCGGAGGATCCAATGAGCAGTTCTTC.

CDR3 loop: CASRSGTYYNEQFF. CDR3 DNA sequence: TGCGCCAGCAGAAGTGGGACTTATTACAATGAGCAGTTCTTC. The genes are TRBV5-1 and TRBJ2-1; tentative D call: TRBD2 (6 bases). V was clipped by 5 bases and J by 4 bases, with 13 bases between them. Looked up from germline, CDR1 is SGHRS and CDR2 is YFSETQ. The CDR3 has 14 amino acids. Based on the CDR3 plus reference TRBV5-1 and TRBJ2-1, the full variable domain is KAGVTQTPRYLIKTRGQQVTLSCSPISGHRSVSWYQQTPGQGLQFLFEYFSETQRNKGNFPGRFSGRQFSNSRSEMNVSTLELGDSALYLCASRSGTYYNEQFFGPGTRLTVL.

The chain couples TRBV19 to TRBJ2-6; no clear D. The V and J ends lost 3 bases and 2 bases respectively, with 8 bases between them. Germline V gene data show CDR1 as LNHDA and CDR2 as SQIVND (reference sequence). The CDR3 sequence is 15 residues long. CDR3 sequence: CASSIHSAGANVLTF. CDR3 DNA: TGTGCCAGTAGTATCCACAGTGCTGGGGCCAACGTCCTGACTTTC.

The chain employs TRBV30 and TRBJ2-1, with D perhaps matching TRBD2 (6 bases). Between the trimmed V and J ends, which lost 7 bases and 13 bases, there was a span of 17 bases. Germline lookup yields CDR1 GTSNPN and CDR2 SVGIG (reference sequence). This CDR3 spans 11 amino acids. For the CDR3, the DNA is TGTGCCTCGGGGGACTCCAGCATTCAGTTCTTC. Its protein is CASGDSSIQFF.

The gene calls are TRBV9 and TRBJ1-1, with 12 bases fitting TRBD1. Unmatched junction bases numbered 8, after V lost 4 bases and J lost 4 bases. Germline CDR1 is SGDLS and CDR2 is YYNGEE. The CDR3 spans 16 residues. The CDR3 sequence: CASSRGQGAKGTEAFF. The DNA for the CDR3 is TGTGCCAGCAGCCGGGGACAGGGGGCGAAAGGCACTGAAGCTTTCTTT.